This T cell receptor (beta chain) comes out of a study of glioma-infiltrating T cells after dendritic cell vaccination. As for the study in general: Three intradermal dendritic cell vaccine injections were given every two weeks. Broader study findings: Few patients contributed both blood and tumor specimens.

Before vaccination, two weeks after the third vaccination, and at progression, PBMC were collected. Notes on this clone: Its antigen is currently unknown.

Assay: immunoSEQ multiplex PCR; the TCRdb copy retains only in-frame clones and omits some. The repertoire holds over 90,000 clones, with roughly 84% as singletons. V dropped 6 bases and J dropped 0; count of bases not matched to a gene: 3. The CDR3 consists of 15 residues. Germline assignment: CDR1 MNHEY and CDR2 SVGAGI. The source material was blood, sampled before dendritic cell vaccination. The origin of this receptor is a human donor with glioblastoma. This chain connects TRBV6-5 to TRBJ2-3; 10 positions match TRBD2. CDR3 sequence: CASRSGGGSTDTQYF. CDR3 DNA: TGTGCCAGCAGGAGCGGGGGGGGCAGCACAGATACGCAGTATTTT.